This TCR beta chain was identified during a study of T cell clones after liver transplantation. Germline lookup yields CDR1 KGHSH and CDR2 LQKENI. This CDR3 comprises 14 residues. With 1 base removed from V and 3 bases from J, the gap between germline ends came to 8 bases. The data were produced by immunoSEQ multiplex PCR, yet TCRdb's version contains in-frame clones alone and is incomplete. This table holds just over 80,000 clones, roughly 80% found once. The specimen was CD4+ T cells from blood, collected 45 to 46 months after liver transplant. This chain joins TRBV18 and TRBJ2-3; D is unresolved. The clonotype comes from a human patient who received a liver transplant. Some of the T cells might come from the graft donor. The CDR3 sequence: CASSPRTQTDTQYF. Written as DNA, the CDR3 is TGTGCCAGCTCACCACGCACTCAGACAGATACGCAGTATTTT.